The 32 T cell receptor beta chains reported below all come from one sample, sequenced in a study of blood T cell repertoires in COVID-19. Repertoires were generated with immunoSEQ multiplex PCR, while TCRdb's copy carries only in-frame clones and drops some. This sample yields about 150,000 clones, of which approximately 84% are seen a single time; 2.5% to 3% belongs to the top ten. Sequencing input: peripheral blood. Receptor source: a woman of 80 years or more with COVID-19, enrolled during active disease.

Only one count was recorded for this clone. The CDR3 bases are TGTGCCAGCAGTCTAAAGACAGGCCGAGCTTTCTTT. Its translation: CASSLKTGRAFF. The chain is built from TRBV28 and TRBJ1-1, with D tentatively TRBD1 (6 bases). Trimming stripped 5 bases from V and 10 bases from J, with 14 bases between. Germline V gene data show CDR1 as MDHEN and CDR2 as SYDVKM. This CDR3 contains 12 residues.

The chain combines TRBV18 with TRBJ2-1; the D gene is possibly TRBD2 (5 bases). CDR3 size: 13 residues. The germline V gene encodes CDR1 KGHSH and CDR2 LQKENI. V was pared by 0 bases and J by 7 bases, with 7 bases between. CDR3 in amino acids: CASSPPTGNEQFF. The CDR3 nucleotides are TGTGCCAGCTCACCACCGACGGGAAATGAGCAGTTCTTC.

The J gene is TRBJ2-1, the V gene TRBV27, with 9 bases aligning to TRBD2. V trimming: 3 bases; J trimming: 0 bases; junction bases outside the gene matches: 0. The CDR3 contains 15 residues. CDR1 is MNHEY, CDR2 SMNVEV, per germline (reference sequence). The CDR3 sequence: CASSFSGSSYNEQFF. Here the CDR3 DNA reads TGTGCCAGCAGTTTTAGCGGGAGCTCCTACAATGAGCAGTTCTTC.

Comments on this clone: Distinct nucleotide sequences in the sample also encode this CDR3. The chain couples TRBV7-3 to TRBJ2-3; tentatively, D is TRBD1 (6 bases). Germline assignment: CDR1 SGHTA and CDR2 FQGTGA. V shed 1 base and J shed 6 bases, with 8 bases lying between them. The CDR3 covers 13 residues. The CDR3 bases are TGTGCCAGCAGCTTAAGGCAGGGGGATACGCAGTATTTT. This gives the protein CASSLRQGDTQYF.

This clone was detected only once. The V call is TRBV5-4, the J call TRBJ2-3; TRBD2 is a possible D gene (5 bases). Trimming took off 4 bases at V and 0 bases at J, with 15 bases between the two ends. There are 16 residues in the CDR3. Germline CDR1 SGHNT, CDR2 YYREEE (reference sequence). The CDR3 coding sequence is TGTGCCAGCAGCCGTCCCAGAGCGGCTAGCACAGATACGCAGTATTTT. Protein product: CASSRPRAASTDTQYF.

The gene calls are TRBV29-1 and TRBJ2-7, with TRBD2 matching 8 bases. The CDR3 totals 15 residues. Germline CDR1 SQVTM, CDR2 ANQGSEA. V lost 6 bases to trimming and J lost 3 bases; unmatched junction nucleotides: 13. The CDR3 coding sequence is TGCAGCGTGAGGGGCCCCGGGGGGGGAGGCTACGAGCAGTACTTC. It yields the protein CSVRGPGGGGYEQYF.

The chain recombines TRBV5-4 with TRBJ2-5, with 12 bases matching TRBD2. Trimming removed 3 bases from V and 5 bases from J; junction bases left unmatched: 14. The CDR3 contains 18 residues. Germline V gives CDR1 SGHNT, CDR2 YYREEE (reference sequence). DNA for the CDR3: TGTGCCAGCAGCTCCCCCCGGCCTAGCGGGGGGGGTGGGGAGACCCAGTACTTC. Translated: CASSSPRPSGGGGETQYF.

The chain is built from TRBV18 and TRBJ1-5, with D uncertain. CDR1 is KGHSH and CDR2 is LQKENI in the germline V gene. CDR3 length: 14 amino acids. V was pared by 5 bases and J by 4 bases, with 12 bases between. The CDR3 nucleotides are TGTGCCAGCTCAACGCGACTGATGAATCAGCCCCAGCATTTT. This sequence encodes CASSTRLMNQPQHF.

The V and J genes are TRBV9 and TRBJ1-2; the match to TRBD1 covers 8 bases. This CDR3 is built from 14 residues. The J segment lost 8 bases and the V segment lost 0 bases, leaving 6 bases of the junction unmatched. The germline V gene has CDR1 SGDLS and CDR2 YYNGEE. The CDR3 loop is CASSVAPGGRGYTF. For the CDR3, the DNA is TGTGCCAGCAGCGTAGCTCCAGGGGGCAGGGGCTACACCTTC.

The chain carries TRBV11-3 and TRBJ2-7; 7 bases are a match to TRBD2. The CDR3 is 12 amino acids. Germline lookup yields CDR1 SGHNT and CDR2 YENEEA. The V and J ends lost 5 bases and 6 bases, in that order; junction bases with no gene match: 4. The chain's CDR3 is CASSGLVGEQYF. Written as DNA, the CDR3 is TGTGCCAGCAGCGGACTAGTGGGCGAGCAGTACTTC.

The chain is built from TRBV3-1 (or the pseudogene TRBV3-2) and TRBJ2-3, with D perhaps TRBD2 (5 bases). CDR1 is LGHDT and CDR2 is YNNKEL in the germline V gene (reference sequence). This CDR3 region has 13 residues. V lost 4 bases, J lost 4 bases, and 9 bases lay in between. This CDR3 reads CASSRGLADTQYF. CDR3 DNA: TGTGCCAGCAGCCGTGGACTTGCAGATACGCAGTATTTT.

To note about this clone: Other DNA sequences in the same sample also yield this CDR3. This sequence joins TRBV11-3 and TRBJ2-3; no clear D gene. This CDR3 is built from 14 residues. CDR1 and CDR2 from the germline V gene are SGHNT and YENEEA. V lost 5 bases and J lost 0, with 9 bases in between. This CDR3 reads CASSLGRSTDTQYF. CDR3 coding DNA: TGTGCCAGCAGCCTAGGCCGGAGCACAGATACGCAGTATTTT.

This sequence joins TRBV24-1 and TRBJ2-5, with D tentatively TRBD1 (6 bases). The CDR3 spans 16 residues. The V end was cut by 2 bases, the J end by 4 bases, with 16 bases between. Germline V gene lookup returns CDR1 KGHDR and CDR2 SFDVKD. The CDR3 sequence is CATSDSKQGRGETQYF. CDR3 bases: TGTGCCACCAGTGATTCCAAACAGGGAAGAGGAGAGACCCAGTACTTC.

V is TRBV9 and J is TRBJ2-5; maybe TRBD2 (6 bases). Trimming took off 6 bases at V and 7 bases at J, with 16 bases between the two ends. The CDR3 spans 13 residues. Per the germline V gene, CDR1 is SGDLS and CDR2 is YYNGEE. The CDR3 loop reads CASNYGSGGTQYF. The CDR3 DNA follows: TGTGCCAGCAACTACGGGAGTGGGGGGACCCAGTACTTC.

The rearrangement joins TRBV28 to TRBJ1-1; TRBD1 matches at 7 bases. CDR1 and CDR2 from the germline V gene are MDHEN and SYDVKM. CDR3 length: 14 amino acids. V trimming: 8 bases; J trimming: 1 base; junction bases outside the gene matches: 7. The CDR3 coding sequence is TGTGCCAGCCTCCAAGGGGGCAGGAACACTGAAGCTTTCTTT. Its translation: CASLQGGRNTEAFF.

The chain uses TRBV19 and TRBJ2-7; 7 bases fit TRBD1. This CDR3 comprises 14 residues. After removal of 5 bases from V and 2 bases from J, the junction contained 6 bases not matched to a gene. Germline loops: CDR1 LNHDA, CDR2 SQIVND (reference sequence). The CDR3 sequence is CASSRPGTAYEQYF. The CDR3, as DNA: TGTGCCAGTAGTCGACCCGGGACAGCCTACGAGCAGTACTTC.

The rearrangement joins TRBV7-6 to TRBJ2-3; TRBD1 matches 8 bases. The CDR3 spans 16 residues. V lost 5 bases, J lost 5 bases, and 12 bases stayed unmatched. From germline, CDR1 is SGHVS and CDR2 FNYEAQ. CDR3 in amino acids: CASSLGQGHAQDTQYF. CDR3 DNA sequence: TGTGCCAGCAGCCTCGGACAGGGCCACGCGCAAGATACGCAGTATTTT.

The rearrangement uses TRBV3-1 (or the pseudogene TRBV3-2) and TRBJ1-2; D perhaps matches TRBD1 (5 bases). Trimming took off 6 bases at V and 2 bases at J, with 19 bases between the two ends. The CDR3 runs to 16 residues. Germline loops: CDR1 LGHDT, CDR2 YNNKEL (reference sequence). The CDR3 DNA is TGTGCCAGCAGATCAGTTGCAGGGACTGTGAACTATGGCTACACCTTC. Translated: CASRSVAGTVNYGYTF.

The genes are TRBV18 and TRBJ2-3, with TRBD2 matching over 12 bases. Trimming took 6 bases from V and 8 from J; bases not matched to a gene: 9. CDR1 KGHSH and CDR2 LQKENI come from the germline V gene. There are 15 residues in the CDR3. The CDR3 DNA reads TGTGCCAGCTCCGCGACTAGCGGGGGAACTAGTACGCAGTATTTT. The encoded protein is CASSATSGGTSTQYF.

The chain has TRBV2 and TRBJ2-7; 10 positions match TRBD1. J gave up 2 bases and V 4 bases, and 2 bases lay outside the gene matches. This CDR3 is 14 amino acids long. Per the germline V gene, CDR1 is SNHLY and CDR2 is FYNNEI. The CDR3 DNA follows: TGTGCCAGCAGTGCCGACAGGGGGCCCTACGAGCAGTACTTC. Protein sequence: CASSADRGPYEQYF.

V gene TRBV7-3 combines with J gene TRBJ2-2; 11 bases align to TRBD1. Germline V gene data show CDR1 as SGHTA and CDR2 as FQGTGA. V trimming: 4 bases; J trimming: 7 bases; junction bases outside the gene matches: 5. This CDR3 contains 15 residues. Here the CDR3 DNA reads TGTGCCAGCAGCTGGACAGGGGGCGCGGGCGGGGAGCTGTTTTTT. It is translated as CASSWTGGAGGELFF.

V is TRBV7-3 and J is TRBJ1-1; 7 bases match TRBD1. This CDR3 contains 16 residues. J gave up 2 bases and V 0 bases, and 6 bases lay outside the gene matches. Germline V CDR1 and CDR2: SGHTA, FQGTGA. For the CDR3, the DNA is TGTGCCAGCAGCTTAACGAGGGGGCAGAAAAACACTGAAGCTTTCTTT. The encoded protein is CASSLTRGQKNTEAFF.

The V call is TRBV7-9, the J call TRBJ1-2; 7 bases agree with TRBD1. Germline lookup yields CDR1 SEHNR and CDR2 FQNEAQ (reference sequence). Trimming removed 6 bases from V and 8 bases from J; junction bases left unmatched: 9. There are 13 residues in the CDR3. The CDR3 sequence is CASRLTGAEGYTF. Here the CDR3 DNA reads TGTGCCAGCAGGCTCACAGGGGCGGAGGGCTACACCTTC.

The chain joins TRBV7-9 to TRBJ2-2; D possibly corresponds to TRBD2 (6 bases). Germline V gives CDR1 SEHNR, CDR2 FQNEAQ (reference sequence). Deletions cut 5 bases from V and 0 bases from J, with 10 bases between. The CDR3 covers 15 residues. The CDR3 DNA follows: TGTGCCAGCAGCGGAGCGGGTCCGAACACCGGGGAGCTGTTTTTT. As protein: CASSGAGPNTGELFF. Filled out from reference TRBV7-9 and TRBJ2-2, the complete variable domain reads DTGVSQNPRHKITKRGQNVTFRCDPISEHNRLYWYRQTLGQGPEFLTYFQNEAQLEKSRLLSDRFSAERPKGSFSTLEIQRTEQGDSAMYLCASSGAGPNTGELFFGEGSRLTVL.

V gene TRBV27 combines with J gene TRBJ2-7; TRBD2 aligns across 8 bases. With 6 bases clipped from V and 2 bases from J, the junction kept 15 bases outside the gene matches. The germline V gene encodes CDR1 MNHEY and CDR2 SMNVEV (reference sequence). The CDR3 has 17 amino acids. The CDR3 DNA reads TGTGCCAGCAGCCGGGCGGGAGGCCTTCTATTTGCCTACGAGCAGTACTTC. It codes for CASSRAGGLLFAYEQYF.

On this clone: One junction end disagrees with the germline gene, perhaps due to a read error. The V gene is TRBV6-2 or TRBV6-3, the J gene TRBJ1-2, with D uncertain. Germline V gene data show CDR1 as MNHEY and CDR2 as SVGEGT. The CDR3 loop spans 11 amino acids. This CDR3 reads CASSYGRDEVF. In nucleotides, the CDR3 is TGTGCCAGCAGTTACGGGCGGGATGAGGTCTTC.

The CDR3 spells CASSPKGLVGHQETQYF. The CDR3 DNA follows: TGTGCCAGCAGCCCCAAGGGCCTTGTGGGGCACCAAGAGACCCAGTACTTC. The chain couples TRBV11-3 to TRBJ2-5; tentative D call: TRBD1 (5 bases). CDR3 length: 17 amino acids. Germline V gene data show CDR1 as SGHNT and CDR2 as YENEEA. Trimming pared 5 bases from V and 0 bases from J, leaving 19 bases between. The full variable domain, its missing parts supplied by reference TRBV11-3 and TRBJ2-5, is EAGVVQSPRYKIIEKKQPVAFWCNPISGHNTLYWYLQNLGQGPELLIRYENEEAVDDSQLPKDRFSAERLKGVDSTLKIQPAELGDSAVYLCASSPKGLVGHQETQYFGPGTRLLVL.

DNA of the CDR3: TGTGCCAGCAGTGACAGTATGAACACTGAAGCTTTCTTT. Translating gives CASSDSMNTEAFF. V is TRBV6-1 and J is TRBJ1-1; unclear D gene. Per germline, CDR1 MNHNS and CDR2 SASEGT. Trimming shortened V by 3 bases and J by 0 bases, and 5 bases separated the two germline ends. The CDR3 runs to 13 residues.

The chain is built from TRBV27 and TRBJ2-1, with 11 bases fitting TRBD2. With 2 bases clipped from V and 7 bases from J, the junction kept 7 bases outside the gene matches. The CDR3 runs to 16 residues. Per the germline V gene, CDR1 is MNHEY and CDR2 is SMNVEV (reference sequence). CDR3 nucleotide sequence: TGTGCCAGCAGTTTAAGAACTAGCGGGAGCAGGAATGAGCAGTTCTTC. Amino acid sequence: CASSLRTSGSRNEQFF.

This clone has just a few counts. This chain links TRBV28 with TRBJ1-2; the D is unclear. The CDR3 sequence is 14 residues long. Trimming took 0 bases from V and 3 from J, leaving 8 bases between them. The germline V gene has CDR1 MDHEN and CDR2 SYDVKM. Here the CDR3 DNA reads TGTGCCAGCAGTTTATGGGCCGGGGACTATGGCTACACCTTC. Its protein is CASSLWAGDYGYTF.

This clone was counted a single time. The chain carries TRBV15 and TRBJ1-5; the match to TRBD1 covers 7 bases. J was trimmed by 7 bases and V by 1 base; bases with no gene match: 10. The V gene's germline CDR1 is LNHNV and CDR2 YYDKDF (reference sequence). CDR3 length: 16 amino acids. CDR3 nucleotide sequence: TGTGCCACCAGCAGAGCGTTTACAGGGGTACGGCAGCCCCAGCATTTT. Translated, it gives CATSRAFTGVRQPQHF.

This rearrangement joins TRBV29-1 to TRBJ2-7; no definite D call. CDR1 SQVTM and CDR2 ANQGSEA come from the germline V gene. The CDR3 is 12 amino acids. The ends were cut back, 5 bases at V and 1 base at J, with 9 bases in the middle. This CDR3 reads CSVSDGSYEQYF. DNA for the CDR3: TGCAGCGTTTCCGACGGGTCCTACGAGCAGTACTTC.